A single sample gave rise to the 31 T cell receptor beta chains below, sequenced in a study of OX40 agonist ivuxolimab in advanced cancers. Clones were sequenced by immunoSEQ multiplex PCR, and TCRdb holds only the in-frame ones, with some missing. The sample records 50,000 to 85,000 clones, 85% being singletons. The starting material was CD4+ or CD8+ T cells sorted from blood, obtained in a trial of the OX40 agonist ivuxolimab. These receptors were obtained from an adult with an advanced solid tumor such as melanoma, head and neck, liver or kidney cancer.

This chain joins TRBV7-8 and TRBJ2-7; the match to TRBD1 covers 7 bases. V trimming: 4 bases; J trimming: 1 base; junction bases outside the gene matches: 4. CDR1 is SGHVS, CDR2 FQNEAQ, per germline. This CDR3 is 14 amino acids long. CDR3 protein: CASSSDRESYEQYF. In DNA, the CDR3 is TGTGCCAGCAGCTCCGACAGGGAATCCTACGAGCAGTACTTC. Combining the CDR3 with reference TRBV7-8 and TRBJ2-7 gives the whole variable domain GAGVSQSPRYKVAKRGQDVALRCDPISGHVSLFWYQQALGQGPEFLTYFQNEAQLDKSGLPSDRFFAERPEGSVSTLKIQRTQQEDSAVYLCASSSDRESYEQYFGPGTRLTVT.

CDR3 in amino acids: CASSLMAASTDTQYF. As DNA, the CDR3 is TGTGCCAGCAGCTTAATGGCGGCTAGCACAGATACGCAGTATTTT. V gene TRBV7-3 combines with J gene TRBJ2-3, with D hard to call. Germline V gives CDR1 SGHTA, CDR2 FQGTGA. The CDR3 sequence is 15 residues long. V was shortened by 1 base and J by 0 bases, with 8 bases between the two germline ends.

This rearrangement joins TRBV6-1 to TRBJ2-7; D is undetermined. The CDR3 is made up of 17 amino acids. V lost 2 bases and J 1 base, leaving 18 bases between the germline ends. Germline V gene lookup returns CDR1 MNHNS and CDR2 SASEGT. The CDR3 DNA follows: TGTGCCAGCAGTGAAATGTATTCTTTACTAAGATCCTACGAGCAGTACTTC. Protein product: CASSEMYSLLRSYEQYF.

CDR3 protein: CASSLIPPQGYQETQYF. The DNA of the CDR3 is TGTGCCAGCAGCTTAATCCCGCCCCAGGGGTACCAAGAGACCCAGTACTTC. The rearrangement links TRBV7-3 to TRBJ2-5; D is possibly TRBD1 (6 bases). CDR1 SGHTA and CDR2 FQGTGA come from the germline V gene. This CDR3 has 17 residues. V was pared by 1 base and J by 0 bases, with 15 bases between.

This clone was found a few times. The CDR3 sequence is CASSMYSLNTEAFF. In DNA form, the CDR3 reads TGTGCCAGTAGTATGTACAGTTTGAACACTGAAGCTTTCTTT. The V call is TRBV19, the J call TRBJ1-1; unclear D gene. Trimming removed 3 bases from V and 0 bases from J, with 8 bases in between. Germline values: CDR1 LNHDA, CDR2 SQIVND (reference sequence). The CDR3 spans 14 residues.

This clone was recorded once. The V gene is TRBV11-2, the J gene TRBJ2-5; 9 positions agree with TRBD2. Germline V gives CDR1 SGHAT, CDR2 FQNNGV. J lost 2 bases, V lost 4 bases, and 8 bases had no gene match. The CDR3 has 16 residues. In nucleotides, the CDR3 is TGTGCCAGCAGCTCGACGACTAGCGGTGCTCAAGAGACCCAGTACTTC. Translated, it gives CASSSTTSGAQETQYF.

The V and J genes are TRBV10-3 and TRBJ2-3; 14 positions agree with TRBD2. Germline trimming cut 6 bases from V and 3 bases from J; bases unmatched to any gene: 5. Germline CDR1 is ENHRY and CDR2 is SYGVKD. The CDR3 loop spans 16 amino acids. Written as DNA, the CDR3 is TGTGCCATCAGCCCGGGACTAGCGGGAGCGACAGATACGCAGTATTTT. This encodes CAISPGLAGATDTQYF.

The CDR3 sequence is CASKDRGGTEAFF. The CDR3, as DNA: TGTGCCAGCAAAGACAGGGGTGGTACTGAAGCTTTCTTT. The chain combines TRBV6-5 with TRBJ1-1; 8 bases map to TRBD1. V was clipped by 7 bases and J by 5 bases; unmatched bases: 6. In germline, CDR1 is MNHEY, CDR2 SVGAGI. The CDR3 contains 13 residues.

This clone was seen once. V usage is TRBV28 and J usage is TRBJ2-7; D perhaps matches TRBD1 (5 bases). The length of the CDR3 is 16 residues. Trimming took 9 bases from V and 3 from J, leaving 24 bases between them. Germline lookup yields CDR1 MDHEN and CDR2 SYDVKM. CDR3 amino acids: CASRSSRVKGYYEQYF. The CDR3 DNA reads as TGTGCCAGTCGATCATCAAGGGTAAAGGGGTACTACGAGCAGTACTTC.

The rearrangement joins TRBV5-6 to TRBJ2-2; 11 positions agree with TRBD1. The CDR3 loop spans 16 amino acids. Germline V gives CDR1 SGHDT, CDR2 YYEEEE. V trimming: 3 bases; J trimming: 7 bases; junction bases outside the gene matches: 8. The CDR3 spells CASSSGTGGNHGELFF. Here the CDR3 DNA reads TGTGCCAGCAGCTCCGGGACAGGGGGAAATCACGGGGAGCTGTTTTTT.

V is TRBV5-4 and J is TRBJ2-5; TRBD1 matches at 9 bases. This CDR3 has 15 amino acids. CDR1 is SGHNT, CDR2 YYREEE, per germline (reference sequence). J lost 5 bases, V lost 1 base, and 6 bases had no gene match. The CDR3 bases are TGTGCCAGCAGCTTGAGACAGGGGGGAGAGGAGACCCAGTACTTC. Its translation is CASSLRQGGEETQYF.

The rearrangement joins TRBV19 to TRBJ1-6, with D perhaps matching TRBD1 (5 bases). The germline gives CDR1 LNHDA, CDR2 SQIVND (reference sequence). The CDR3 runs to 14 residues. Trimming left V 4 bases short and J 8 bases short, with 12 bases between. This CDR3 reads CASSKGISDSPLHF. The CDR3 DNA sequence: TGTGCCAGTAGTAAGGGGATTTCCGATTCACCCCTCCACTTT.

J is TRBJ2-7 and V is TRBV5-4, with D hard to call. With 0 bases removed from V and 1 base from J, the gap between germline ends came to 5 bases. The CDR3 has 13 residues. Germline values: CDR1 SGHNT, CDR2 YYREEE (reference sequence). For the CDR3, the DNA is TGTGCCAGCAGCTTGGATTTGTCCTACGAGCAGTACTTC. It yields the protein CASSLDLSYEQYF.

V gene TRBV5-1 combines with J gene TRBJ2-5, with 9 bases identical to TRBD1. The CDR3 runs to 16 residues. V lost 1 base, J lost 4 bases, and 8 bases stayed unmatched. Germline V gene sequence: CDR1 SGHRS, CDR2 YFSETQ. Written as DNA, the CDR3 is TGCGCCAGCAGCTTGTTTGACAGGGGGTCGGGAGAGACCCAGTACTTC. Translating gives CASSLFDRGSGETQYF.

This CDR3 reads CASSGRNQPQHF. Written as DNA, the CDR3 is TGTGCCAGCAGCGGGAGAAATCAGCCCCAGCATTTT. The V call is TRBV6-5, the J call TRBJ1-5, with D unresolved. V gave up 6 bases and J gave up 4 bases, with 7 bases separating them. This CDR3 has 12 amino acids. From germline, CDR1 is MNHEY and CDR2 SVGAGI.

The chain recombines TRBV5-1 with TRBJ1-5, with D possibly TRBD1 on 6 matching bases. Germline CDR1 is SGHRS and CDR2 is YFSETQ. The CDR3 consists of 13 residues. The V end was cut by 3 bases, the J end by 7 bases, with 11 bases between. The CDR3 loop is CASSWGQGQPQHF. The CDR3 region has the DNA TGCGCCAGCAGCTGGGGGCAGGGGCAGCCCCAGCATTTT.

This chain connects TRBV5-4 to TRBJ2-1; a weak D match, TRBD2 (6 bases). Germline assignment: CDR1 SGHNT and CDR2 YYREEE (reference sequence). The CDR3 extends over 14 amino acids. Trimming pared 4 bases from V and 0 bases from J, leaving 8 bases between. As DNA, the CDR3 is TGTGCCAGCAGCCCCGGGGGCTCCTACAATGAGCAGTTCTTC. This translates into CASSPGGSYNEQFF.

This clone appeared once. This sequence joins TRBV7-8 and TRBJ2-2; D unclear. The CDR3 runs to 14 residues. With 1 base removed from V and 6 bases from J, the gap between germline ends came to 9 bases. Looked up from germline, CDR1 is SGHVS and CDR2 is FQNEAQ. The CDR3 region has the DNA TGTGCCAGCAGCTTAGTAACCAGCCCCGGGGAGCTGTTTTTT. Translated: CASSLVTSPGELFF.

This clone has just a few counts. The gene calls are TRBV5-6 and TRBJ1-1; D may be TRBD1 (6 bases). The ends were cut back, 5 bases at V and 0 bases at J, with 11 bases in the middle. Germline V gene data show CDR1 as SGHDT and CDR2 as YYEEEE. This CDR3 contains 14 residues. The CDR3 DNA reads as TGTGCCAGCAGGTTAGGACAGCTGAACACTGAAGCTTTCTTT. Amino acids: CASRLGQLNTEAFF.

This clone appeared once. Within the sample, other DNA sequences also encode this same CDR3. The rearrangement links TRBV12-5 to TRBJ2-2, with D maybe TRBD2 (7 bases). Germline CDR1 and CDR2: LGHNT and FRNRAP. Deletions cut 7 bases from V and 2 bases from J, with 17 bases between. The CDR3 length is 16 residues. The CDR3 here is CASAPPRGANTGELFF. In nucleotides, the CDR3 is TGTGCTAGTGCCCCACCCCGGGGGGCAAACACCGGGGAGCTGTTTTTT.

This rearrangement joins TRBV7-6 to TRBJ2-2; D is uncertain. V was shortened by 1 base and J by 5 bases, with 11 bases between the two germline ends. The germline V gene has CDR1 SGHVS and CDR2 FNYEAQ. The CDR3 has 15 residues. The DNA of the CDR3 is TGTGCCAGCAGCTTAGTGGCCCCCCGAACCGGGGAGCTGTTTTTT. Protein product: CASSLVAPRTGELFF.

This clone appeared a single time. The V and J genes are TRBV13 and TRBJ2-2; TRBD2 matches at 13 bases. The ends lost 5 bases at V and 7 bases at J; junction bases unmatched: 4. CDR1 and CDR2 (germline): PRHDT, FYEKMQ (reference sequence). This CDR3 region has 15 residues. The CDR3 reads CASSLGLAGSGELFF. CDR3 DNA sequence: TGTGCCAGCAGCCTGGGACTAGCGGGGAGCGGGGAGCTGTTTTTT.

This clone was seen a single time. J is TRBJ2-5 and V is TRBV18, with unresolved D. The CDR3 contains 14 residues. Germline V lookup: CDR1 KGHSH, CDR2 LQKENI. V dropped 3 bases and J dropped 4 bases, with 12 bases sitting between them. CDR3 nucleotide sequence: TGTGCCAGCTCACCCCTACCAGCACCAGAGACCCAGTACTTC. It is translated as CASSPLPAPETQYF. The full variable domain, its missing parts supplied by reference TRBV18 and TRBJ2-5, is NAGVMQNPRHLVRRRGQEARLRCSPMKGHSHVYWYRQLPEEGLKFMVYLQKENIIDESGMPKERFSAEFPKEGPSILRIQQVVRGDSAAYFCASSPLPAPETQYFGPGTRLLVL.

The gene calls are TRBV6-6 and TRBJ2-2; D might be TRBD1 (6 bases). The CDR3 has 13 amino acids. V was pared by 8 bases and J by 1 base, with 8 bases between. Germline V gene data show CDR1 as MNHNY and CDR2 as SVGAGI (reference sequence). The CDR3 loop is CASLDRNTGELFF. The DNA of the CDR3 is TGTGCCAGCTTGGACAGGAACACCGGGGAGCTGTTTTTT.

In this sample, this clone turned up once. The rearrangement uses TRBV27 and TRBJ1-1, with 10 nucleotides matching TRBD1. V was clipped by 6 bases and J by 2 bases; unmatched bases: 3. CDR3 length: 14 amino acids. Germline CDR1 and CDR2: MNHEY and SMNVEV (reference sequence). The CDR3 sequence is CASRRDRGNTEAFF. In DNA, the CDR3 is TGTGCCAGCAGGAGGGACAGGGGAAACACTGAAGCTTTCTTT.

J is TRBJ2-5 and V is TRBV5-6; TRBD1 is a possible D gene (6 bases). Trimming took 0 bases from V and 5 from J, leaving 8 bases between them. The V gene's germline CDR1 is SGHDT and CDR2 YYEEEE. CDR3 length: 13 residues. The CDR3 bases are TGTGCCAGCAGCTTGGCGCAGGGGGAGACCCAGTACTTC. Translated, it gives CASSLAQGETQYF.

The chain joins TRBV5-1 to TRBJ2-4; D unclear. This CDR3 contains 14 residues. Trimming took 0 bases from V and 7 from J, leaving 11 bases between them. CDR1 is SGHRS and CDR2 is YFSETQ in the germline V gene. This CDR3 is CASSLAGQVNIQYF. The CDR3, as DNA: TGCGCCAGCAGCTTGGCCGGCCAGGTGAACATTCAGTACTTC.

This chain uses TRBV18 with TRBJ2-3, with TRBD2 identical over 8 bases. CDR1 is KGHSH and CDR2 is LQKENI in the germline V gene. Germline trimming cut 10 bases from V and 2 bases from J; bases unmatched to any gene: 11. The CDR3 spans 15 residues. The CDR3 protein is CATSLAGRDTDTQYF. CDR3 coding DNA: TGTGCCACCTCCTTAGCGGGAAGGGACACAGATACGCAGTATTTT.

The gene calls are TRBV7-2 and TRBJ2-1; 9 nucleotides agree with TRBD1. Germline CDR1 and CDR2: SGHTA and FQGNSA. The CDR3 consists of 15 residues. V shed 3 bases and J 10 bases; nucleotides not matched to a gene: 10. The CDR3 sequence is CASSLQQGTGNEQFF. The CDR3, as DNA: TGTGCCAGCAGCTTGCAACAGGGGACAGGGAACGAGCAGTTCTTC.

The gene calls are TRBV18 and TRBJ1-1, with D possibly being TRBD1 (5 bases). V was shortened by 5 bases and J by 2 bases, with 9 bases between the two germline ends. Germline V gene sequence: CDR1 KGHSH, CDR2 LQKENI. CDR3 length: 13 amino acids. The CDR3, as DNA: TGTGCCAGCTCATTTGACAGAAACACTGAAGCTTTCTTT. Its translation is CASSFDRNTEAFF.

The genes are TRBV5-1 and TRBJ2-7; D perhaps matches TRBD2 (5 bases). The CDR3 has 14 amino acids. With 0 bases removed from V and 4 bases from J, the gap between germline ends came to 11 bases. Germline V gene sequence: CDR1 SGHRS, CDR2 YFSETQ. CDR3 nucleotides: TGCGCCAGCAGCTTGGCCGGGGTCCCTTACGAGCAGTACTTC. Translated, it gives CASSLAGVPYEQYF.